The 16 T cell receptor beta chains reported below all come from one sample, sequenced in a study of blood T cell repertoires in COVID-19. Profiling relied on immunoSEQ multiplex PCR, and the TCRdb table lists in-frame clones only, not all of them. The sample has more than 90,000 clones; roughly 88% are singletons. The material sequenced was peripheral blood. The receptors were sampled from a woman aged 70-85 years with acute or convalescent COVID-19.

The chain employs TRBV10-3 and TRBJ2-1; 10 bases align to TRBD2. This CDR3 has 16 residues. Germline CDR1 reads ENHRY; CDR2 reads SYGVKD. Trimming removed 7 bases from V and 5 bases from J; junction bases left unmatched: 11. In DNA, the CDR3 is TGTGCCATCACCGACACTAGCGGGATTGACGACAATGAGCAGTTCTTC. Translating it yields CAITDTSGIDDNEQFF.

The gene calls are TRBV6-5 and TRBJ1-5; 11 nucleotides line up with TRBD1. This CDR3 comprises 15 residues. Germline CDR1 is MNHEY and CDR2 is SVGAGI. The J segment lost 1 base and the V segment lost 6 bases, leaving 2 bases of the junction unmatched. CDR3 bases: TGTGCCAGCAGCTGGACAGGGGGCAGCAATCAGCCCCAGCATTTT. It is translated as CASSWTGGSNQPQHF.

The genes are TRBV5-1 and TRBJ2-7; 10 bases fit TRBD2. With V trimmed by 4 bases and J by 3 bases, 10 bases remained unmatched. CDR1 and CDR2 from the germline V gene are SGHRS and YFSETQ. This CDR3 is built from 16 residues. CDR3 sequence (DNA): TGCGCCAGCAGCCTCGTCCTAGCGGGGGACTTCTACGAGCAGTACTTC. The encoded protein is CASSLVLAGDFYEQYF.

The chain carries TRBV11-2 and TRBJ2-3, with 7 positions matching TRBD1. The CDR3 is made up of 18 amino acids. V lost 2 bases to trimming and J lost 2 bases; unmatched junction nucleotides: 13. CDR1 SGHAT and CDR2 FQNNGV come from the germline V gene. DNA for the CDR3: TGTGCCAGCAGCTTAACTGGTGAGGGGGCGATTGACACAGATACGCAGTATTTT. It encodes CASSLTGEGAIDTDTQYF.

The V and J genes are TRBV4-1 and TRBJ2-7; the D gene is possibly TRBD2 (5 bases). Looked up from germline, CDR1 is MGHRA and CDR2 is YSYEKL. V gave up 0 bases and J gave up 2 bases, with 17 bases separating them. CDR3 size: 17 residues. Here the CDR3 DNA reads TGCGCCAGCAGCCAAGACGCCTTCGGGGTACTAGCCTACGAGCAGTACTTC. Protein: CASSQDAFGVLAYEQYF.

The CDR3 loop reads CASSLFSSTDTQYF. In DNA form, the CDR3 reads TGTGCCAGCAGCTTGTTCTCTAGCACAGATACGCAGTATTTT. The chain combines TRBV5-5 with TRBJ2-3; D ambiguous. The germline V gene encodes CDR1 SGHKS and CDR2 YYEKEE (reference sequence). The CDR3 is made up of 14 amino acids. The ends were cut back, 1 base at V and 0 bases at J, with 6 bases in the middle.

CDR3 bases: TGTGCCAGCAGCCTCAGTGGCGGGGGGGCGAACACCGGGGAGCTGTTTTTT. As protein: CASSLSGGGANTGELFF. J is TRBJ2-2 and V is TRBV7-9; 9 bases match TRBD2. J lost 0 bases, V lost 5 bases, and 7 bases had no gene match. Germline CDR1 reads SEHNR; CDR2 reads FQNEAQ (reference sequence). CDR3 length: 17 amino acids.

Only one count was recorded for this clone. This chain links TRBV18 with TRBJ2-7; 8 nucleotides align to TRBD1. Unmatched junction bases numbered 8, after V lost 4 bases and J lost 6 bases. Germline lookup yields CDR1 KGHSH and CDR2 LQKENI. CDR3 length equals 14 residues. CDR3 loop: CASSQDRAAPEQYF. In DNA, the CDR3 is TGTGCCAGCTCACAGGACAGGGCAGCGCCCGAGCAGTACTTC.

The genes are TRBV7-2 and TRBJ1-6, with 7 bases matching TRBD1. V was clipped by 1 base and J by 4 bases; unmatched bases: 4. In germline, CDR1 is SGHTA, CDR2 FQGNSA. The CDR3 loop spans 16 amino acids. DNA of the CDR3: TGTGCCAGCAGCTTAGGAGGGGGCAGGTATAATTCACCCCTCCACTTT. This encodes CASSLGGGRYNSPLHF.

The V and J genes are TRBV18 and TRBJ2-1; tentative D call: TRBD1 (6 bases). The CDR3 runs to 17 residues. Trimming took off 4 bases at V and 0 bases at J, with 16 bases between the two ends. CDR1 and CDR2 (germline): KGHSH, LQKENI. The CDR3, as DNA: TGTGCCAGCTCACTAACCGGGACAACCAGCTCCTACAATGAGCAGTTCTTC. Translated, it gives CASSLTGTTSSYNEQFF.

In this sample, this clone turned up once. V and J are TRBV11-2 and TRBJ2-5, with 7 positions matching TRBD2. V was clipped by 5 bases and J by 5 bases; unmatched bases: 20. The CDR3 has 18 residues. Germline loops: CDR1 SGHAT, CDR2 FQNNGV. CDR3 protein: CASSPSPGGADLEETQYF. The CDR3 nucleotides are TGTGCCAGCAGCCCCTCCCCGGGGGGAGCGGACCTAGAGGAGACCCAGTACTTC. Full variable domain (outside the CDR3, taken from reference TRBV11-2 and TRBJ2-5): EAGVAQSPRYKIIEKRQSVAFWCNPISGHATLYWYQQILGQGPKLLIQFQNNGVVDDSQLPKDRFSAERLKGVDSTLKIQPAKLEDSAVYLCASSPSPGGADLEETQYFGPGTRLLVL.

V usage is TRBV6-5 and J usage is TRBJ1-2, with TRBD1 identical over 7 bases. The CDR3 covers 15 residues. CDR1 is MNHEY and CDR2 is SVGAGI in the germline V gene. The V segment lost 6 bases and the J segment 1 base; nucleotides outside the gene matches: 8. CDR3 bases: TGTGCCAGCAGCCTAGACAGGGCTCTTAACTATGGCTACACCTTC. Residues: CASSLDRALNYGYTF.

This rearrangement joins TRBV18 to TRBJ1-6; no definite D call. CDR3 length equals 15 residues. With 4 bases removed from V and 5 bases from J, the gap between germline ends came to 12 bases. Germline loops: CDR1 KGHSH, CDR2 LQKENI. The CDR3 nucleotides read TGTGCCAGCTCACTCCGGGTATCCGATAATTCACCCCTCCACTTT. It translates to CASSLRVSDNSPLHF.

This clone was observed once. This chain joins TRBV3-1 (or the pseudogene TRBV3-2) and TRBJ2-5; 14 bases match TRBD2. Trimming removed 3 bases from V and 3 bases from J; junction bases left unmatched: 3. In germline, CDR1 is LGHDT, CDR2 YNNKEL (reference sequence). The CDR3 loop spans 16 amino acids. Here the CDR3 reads CASSQGLAGVEETQYF. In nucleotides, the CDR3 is TGTGCCAGCAGCCAGGGACTAGCGGGGGTGGAAGAGACCCAGTACTTC.

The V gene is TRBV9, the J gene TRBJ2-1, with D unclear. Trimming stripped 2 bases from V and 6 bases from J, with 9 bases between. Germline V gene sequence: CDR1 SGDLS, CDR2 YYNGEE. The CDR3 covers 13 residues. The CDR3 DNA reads TGTGCCAGCAGCGTTTTCGCCGGCAATGAGCAGTTCTTC. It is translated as CASSVFAGNEQFF.

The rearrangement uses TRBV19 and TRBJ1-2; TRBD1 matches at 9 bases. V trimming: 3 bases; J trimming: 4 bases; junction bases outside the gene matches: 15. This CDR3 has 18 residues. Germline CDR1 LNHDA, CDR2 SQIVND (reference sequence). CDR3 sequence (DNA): TGTGCCAGTAGTATGGCTCGGACAGGGGCAGGTTCCAGCTATGGCTACACCTTC. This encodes CASSMARTGAGSSYGYTF.